The rows below give T cell receptor beta chains drawn from one sample of a study of long-term antiretroviral therapy in people with HIV. Method: immunoSEQ multiplex PCR; TCRdb's copy keeps in-frame clones and lacks some. The sample has approximately 24,000 clones, roughly four fifths seen once. The sequencing used unsorted PBMCs, collected 1.1 years before starting antiretroviral therapy. These receptors all come from a woman in her 30s with HIV. CDR3s include the opening cysteine and the closing phenylalanine or tryptophan. The order of the fields is CDR3 DNA, CDR3 protein, J gene, V gene, D gene, CDR3 length, clone size. A D gene is named only where the DNA matches it firmly. Some rows mark clone size as missing; the rest say once, few, many or name a class of expanded clone.

TGTGCCAGCAGTTCAGAAACGGGGGTTCTCTACTTC	CASSSETGVLYF	TRBJ2-4	TRBV27	-	12	-
TGTGCCAGTACCTCCCGGACAGGGAACACTGAAGCTTTCTTT	CASTSRTGNTEAFF	TRBJ1-1	TRBV19	TRBD1	14	-
TGCGCCAGCAGCCAAGATATTGGGAGCTCCTATAATTCACCCCTCCACTTT	CASSQDIGSSYNSPLHF	TRBJ1-6	TRBV4-1	-	17	few
TGTGCCAGTAGTTGGACAGGTTTCTATGGCTACACCTTC	CASSWTGFYGYTF	TRBJ1-2	TRBV19	TRBD1	13	-
TGTGCCAGCAGAGCCTTCGGGGTTGGAAACACCATATATTTT	CASRAFGVGNTIYF	TRBJ1-3	TRBV2	-	14	-
TGTGCCAGCAGCTCCGGTGAAAAACTGTTTTTT	CASSSGEKLFF	TRBJ1-4	TRBV7-6	-	11	-
TGTGCCAGCAGTGGAAGACAGGCGGCTACGCAGTATTTT	CASSGRQAATQYF	TRBJ2-3	TRBV6-1	-	13	-
TGTGCCAGCAGCTTTCGCGGGGGACGTGAAGATACGCAGTATTTT	CASSFRGGREDTQYF	TRBJ2-3	TRBV7-9	TRBD2	15	-
TGTGCCAGCAGCTCGACAGCTACGGGGCAGTACTTC	CASSSTATGQYF	TRBJ2-7	TRBV5-8	-	12	-
TGTGCTAGTGGTTACGACAGGAGCTTTTATGGCTACACCTTC	CASGYDRSFYGYTF	TRBJ1-2	TRBV12-5	-	14	-
TGTGCCAGCTCACCGGGACCTCTTCTCTATGGCTACACCTTC	CASSPGPLLYGYTF	TRBJ1-2	TRBV18	-	14	medium-sized
TGTGCCAGCCACCGGGACAGGGACTCACCCCTCCACTTT	CASHRDRDSPLHF	TRBJ1-6	TRBV11-2	TRBD1	13	few
TGTGCCAGCAGTTCCCTACGAGAGACCCAGTACTTC	CASSSLRETQYF	TRBJ2-5	TRBV2	-	12	-
TGTGCCTGGAGTGTCTCAGACAGAGCTGGAAACACCATATATTTT	CAWSVSDRAGNTIYF	TRBJ1-3	TRBV30	-	15	-
TGCACCAGCAACCGGAGGTGTCGGGGCTCTCATTATAGCAATCAGCCCCAGCATTTT	CTSNRRCRGSHYSNQPQHF	TRBJ1-5	TRBV1	-	19	-
TGTGCCAGCAGTTTCGGAGGTGGAGAGACCCAGTACTTC	CASSFGGGETQYF	TRBJ2-5	TRBV27	-	13	-
TGTGCCAGCACTAGAGACACAAATGGGGACAATGAGCAGTTCTTC	CASTRDTNGDNEQFF	TRBJ2-1	TRBV6-1	-	15	-
TGTGCCAGCACACCCTGGGACAGGGTGGATCAGCCCCAGCATTTT	CASTPWDRVDQPQHF	TRBJ1-5	TRBV19	TRBD1	15	few
TGTGCCAGTAGTATTTGGGTGTCCGATGGCTACACCTTC	CASSIWVSDGYTF	TRBJ1-2	TRBV19	-	13	-
TGTGCCAGCAGTGGTTCAGGGGGCAGGGAGGAGAGTTCCTACAATGAGCAGTTCTTC	CASSGSGGREESSYNEQFF	TRBJ2-1	TRBV2	TRBD1	19	-
TGTGCCTGGAGTGCCACCACGAACACTGAAGCTTTCTTT	CAWSATTNTEAFF	TRBJ1-1	TRBV30	-	13	-
TGCGCCAGCAGCTTATCTCTCGGGGCCAACGTCCTGACTTTC	CASSLSLGANVLTF	TRBJ2-6	TRBV5-1	-	14	once
TGCAGCGTTGGGGCCGGTACTAGCACAGATACGCAGTATTTT	CSVGAGTSTDTQYF	TRBJ2-3	TRBV29-1	-	14	once
TGTGCCAGCAGCTTAAAGGTTTTGCCCCTTAATTCACCCCTCCACTTT	CASSLKVLPLNSPLHF	TRBJ1-6	TRBV7-8	-	16	few
TGCGCCAGCCGAGCGGTAGCGGGGGACACAGATACGCAGTATTTT	CASRAVAGDTDTQYF	TRBJ2-3	TRBV5-1	TRBD2	15	-
TGTGCCAGCAGTGACGGACAGGGATGGACTGAAGCTTTCTTT	CASSDGQGWTEAFF	TRBJ1-1	TRBV25-1	TRBD1	14	-
TGTGCCAGCACCCGGACGGGGGATCAGCCCCAGCATTTT	CASTRTGDQPQHF	TRBJ1-5	TRBV5-5	-	13	-
TGCAGCGTTGTCGTGTCTTCGGGCACAGATACGCAGTATTTT	CSVVVSSGTDTQYF	TRBJ2-3	TRBV29-1	-	14	-
TGTGCCAGCGGAGACCCAGTCGTGGCCCGGACTATCTATGGCTACACCTTC	CASGDPVVARTIYGYTF	TRBJ1-2	TRBV2	-	17	-
TGCAGCGTTCGGCCGGTTACTAACTATGGCTACACCTTC	CSVRPVTNYGYTF	TRBJ1-2	TRBV29-1	-	13	-
TGTGCCAGCAGCACGACCGGGACAGAAGCCAAAAACATTCAGTACTTC	CASSTTGTEAKNIQYF	TRBJ2-4	TRBV7-9	TRBD1	16	-
TGTGCCAGCAGGCCCGAGGGTTGGGGGCAGTACTTC	CASRPEGWGQYF	TRBJ2-7	TRBV6-6	-	12	-
TGTGCCAGCAGCTTGGGACAGGTCCCCGAGGGTAATTCACCCCTCCACTTT	CASSLGQVPEGNSPLHF	TRBJ1-6	TRBV7-2	TRBD1	17	-
TGTGCCAGTAGCCCACGAGGGGGCACCGGGGAGCTGTTTTTT	CASSPRGGTGELFF	TRBJ2-2	TRBV19	-	14	-
TGTGCCAGCAGGTCCGGGACGTCGAGCGAAAAACTGTTTTTT	CASRSGTSSEKLFF	TRBJ1-4	TRBV5-6	-	14	-
TGCGCCAGCAGCCTCCCTTTAGGCGGAGAGACCCAGTACTTC	CASSLPLGGETQYF	TRBJ2-5	TRBV5-1	-	14	-
TGTGCCAGCAGCCCTATAATCACCGGGGAGCTGTTTTTT	CASSPIITGELFF	TRBJ2-2	TRBV7-3	-	13	-
TGTGCCTGGCTACCCGGGCAAGTAAGTCGGAACACTGAAGCTTTCTTT	CAWLPGQVSRNTEAFF	TRBJ1-1	TRBV30	-	16	once
TGTGCCAGCAGTAAGGTGGTCCTTGGGAGAGATGGCTACACCTTC	CASSKVVLGRDGYTF	TRBJ1-2	TRBV28	-	15	-
TGTGCCAGCAGCTCCGGGACAGCTAATAATTCACCCCTCCACTTT	CASSSGTANNSPLHF	TRBJ1-6	TRBV11-2	TRBD1	15	-
TGTGCCAGCAGTCTCGCCGCCGGCCCGAATGGCTACACCTTC	CASSLAAGPNGYTF	TRBJ1-2	TRBV6-5	-	14	-
TGCGCCAGCAGCTCGGGACAGGGAGGCCGCGAGCAGTACTTC	CASSSGQGGREQYF	TRBJ2-7	TRBV5-1	TRBD1	14	once
TGTGCCAGCAGCTTCGGACAGGGCTACGAGCAGTACTTC	CASSFGQGYEQYF	TRBJ2-7	TRBV7-3	TRBD1	13	-
TGTGCCAGCAGTGGTTGGTCCCTTGGGGACACTGAAGCTTTCTTT	CASSGWSLGDTEAFF	TRBJ1-1	TRBV6-1	-	15	-
TGTGCCAGCACCCGAAACCTAGGGGGGGCGGACTTC	CASTRNLGGADF	TRBJ2-5	TRBV6-1	-	12	-
TGTGCCAGCAGCCAAGGGGGGCAGTCCCACACCGGGGAGCTGTTTTTT	CASSQGGQSHTGELFF	TRBJ2-2	TRBV4-2	-	16	-
TGTGCCAGCAGTAGCAGGGGCATTACTGAAGCTTTCTTT	CASSSRGITEAFF	TRBJ1-1	TRBV6-1	-	13	-
TGTGCCAGCATACTCGGGGGGTCAGGAAACACCATATATTTT	CASILGGSGNTIYF	TRBJ1-3	TRBV6-1	-	14	-
TGTGCCAGTAGCAGAGGGGTTGTGGTCTATGGCTACACCTTC	CASSRGVVVYGYTF	TRBJ1-2	TRBV19	-	14	-
TGTGCCAGCAGTGAATTGACGGGAGCTCCCCGGGAGCTGTTTTTT	CASSELTGAPRELFF	TRBJ2-2	TRBV6-1	-	15	-
TGTGCCAGCAGCTTCCGACAGGGGAACACTGAAGCTTTCTTT	CASSFRQGNTEAFF	TRBJ1-1	TRBV7-6	TRBD1	14	-
TGTGCCACCAGACAGGGACGGTTCGGCAATCAGCCCCAGCATTTT	CATRQGRFGNQPQHF	TRBJ1-5	TRBV15	-	15	-
TGTGCCATCAGGATTTCACAGGGGACCTACGAGCAGTACTTC	CAIRISQGTYEQYF	TRBJ2-7	TRBV10-3	TRBD1	14	-
TGTGCCAGTAGTATAGTACTCGGAGGGATTAACACTGAAGCTTTCTTT	CASSIVLGGINTEAFF	TRBJ1-1	TRBV19	-	16	-
TGTGCCAGCAGTGAAGTAAGCAATCGGATGGGGCGTGTCGAGACCCAGTACTTC	CASSEVSNRMGRVETQYF	TRBJ2-5	TRBV6-1	-	18	-
TGCGCCAGCAGTAATTTCAGGGCGAGCTCCTACAATGAGCAGTTCTTC	CASSNFRASSYNEQFF	TRBJ2-1	TRBV5-1	-	16	once
TGCGCCAGCAGCGGTACAGGGGGCGTCACTGAAGCTTTCTTT	CASSGTGGVTEAFF	TRBJ1-1	TRBV5-1	TRBD1	14	-
TGTGCCAGCCGCCCCGGTCGCGGGGGCCTCACAGATACGCAGTATTTT	CASRPGRGGLTDTQYF	TRBJ2-3	TRBV27	-	16	-
TGTGCCAGCAGCTTAAGGCCGTCAGGGCAGGGCCGGACCGGGGAGCTGTTTTTT	CASSLRPSGQGRTGELFF	TRBJ2-2	TRBV7-3	-	18	few